This note documents a single T cell receptor beta chain sequence. This clonotype was recorded many times. The antigen this receptor binds is unknown. Per-base quality was not reported, and no clone a single base away is much larger than it. The CDR3 has 12 amino acids, counting the end cysteine and phenylalanine. Kept here is only the CDR3 DNA, which spans 36 bases and is read in frame from base 1. At the junction V is shortened by 6 bases and J by 7 bases, with 10 bases in between. The germline V gene (reference sequence) specifies SEHNR as CDR1 and FQNEAQ as CDR2. This sample was taken from a study of human T cells and chemical hapten exposure (dated by TCRdb to 2020 to 2022). Regarding the research as a whole: For sensitization, 2% DPC in acetone was applied to a roughly 2 cm by roughly 2 cm area of upper inner arm skin. Throughout the study period of 20 to 25 weeks, patients also received therapeutic DPC doses to the scalp every week. Patch testing was done on the upper back using Finn chambers containing 0.01% DPC, and results were scored after 6 days according to International Contact Dermatitis Research Group standards. Most of the patients in the cohort were female, and the cohort covered alopecia areata with under or over 50% scalp involvement, alopecia totalis and alopecia universalis. Libraries were pooled for sequencing, and per-sample TCR yields varied mainly because of small differences in library volumes within the pool. Peripheral blood TCR repertoire changes were tracked in vivo in alopecia patients during primary and secondary sensitization to the hapten diphenylcyclopropenone (DPC). Blood was sampled from patients pre-sensitization (week 0) and at 2, 6 and about 24 weeks after DPC sensitization. For TCR sequencing, blood came from about 28 alopecia patients at anywhere from one to four time points (pre-sensitization, 2, 6 and 24 weeks). The paper's findings and limits, for the study overall: Because every patient had alopecia, a presumed autoimmune disease, the patients' immune response might differ from that of healthy individuals. Patch test score was positively correlated with the number of PT1 expanded TCRs, with significance at thresholds 8, 16 and 32 but not at 4. Compared with pre-sensitization or healthy control sets, expanded TCRs formed significantly more large CDR3 similarity clusters, which is consistent with antigen-driven responses. DPC sensitization did not change how many TCRs were above 1 in 1000 frequency, and no evidence was found of alterations in global repertoire structure. After repeated subsampling, the strength of the expansion versus patch-test correlation and the threshold at which it became significant changed.

The time point label of this sample denotes: pre-sensitization, week 0. Interpreted using the paper, the treatment or condition label stands for: therapeutic diphenylcyclopropenone sensitization with weekly scalp DPC. Blood at each patch-test visit was drawn before the patch test was applied. Patients were eligible if aged 18 to 70, diagnosed with alopecia and judged suitable for DPC therapy, and pregnant patients were excluded. Total RNA was extracted from unfractionated whole blood that had been collected in Tempus Blood RNA tubes. Preparation of the library involved RACE. Sequenced on a NextSeq 500. Library preparation attached unique molecular identifiers to individual cDNA molecules for quantitative, reproducible TCR counting. Both TCR alpha and TCR beta chains were sequenced from each blood RNA sample. Per the authors' processing: A median of about 87,000 TCRs per sample was observed, with a range of about 23,224 to 700,000. The Decombinator software suite was used to annotate the V, J and CDR3 of the TCR reads. Every sample was subsampled to the same number of TCRs (28,000) for the PS versus PT1 abundance plots. Expanded TCRs were defined as absent before sensitization and observed at least eight times at the 2-week time point. TCRdb reran the public reads through fastp at Q25 and MiXCR, keeping productive beta chains. Each entry is one CDR3 protein sequence, shown with its most common DNA and genes. The V and J calls reflect TCRdb's pipeline rather than the authors' work. The sample table holds under 400,000 distinct CDR3 sequences, of which roughly 5% were seen once. The ten biggest clones cover just over 2.5% of the sample.

The chain joins TRBV7-9 to TRBJ2-1; no confident D gene assignment can be made. The material sequenced was whole blood, taken in connection with sensitization to the hapten diphenylcyclopropenone (DPC). The sequence was collected from a woman aged 50 to 60 with alopecia areata. Some clones in this sample may be carry-over from other donors' samples. Read as DNA, the sequence is TGTGCCAGCAGACCCCACGGGAATGAGCAGTTCTTC. Its product reads: CASRPHGNEQFF. The reference TRBV7-9 and TRBJ2-1 proteins fill in what lies around the CDR3, so the full variable domain reads DTGVSQNPRHKITKRGQNVTFRCDPISEHNRLYWYRQTLGQGPEFLTYFQNEAQLEKSRLLSDRFSAERPKGSFSTLEIQRTEQGDSAMYLCASRPHGNEQFFGPGTRLTVL.